Below, 8 T cell receptor beta chains from the same sample are listed, as sequenced in a study of neurological immune-mediated disorders. TCRdb reanalysed the 5' RACE reads using MiXCR and keeps one entry per CDR3 protein. The sample shows over 35,000 distinct CDR3 sequences, 2.5% of them seen only once. Sequencing was performed on PBMCs. Receptors were obtained from a man aged 30 to 45 with multiple sclerosis.

This clonotype was recorded at least ten times. The chain employs TRBV12-3 or TRBV12-4 and TRBJ2-4; D might be TRBD1 or TRBD2, each matching 5 bases. The V end was cut by 6 bases, the J end by 5 bases, with 14 bases between. The CDR3 has 14 amino acids. The CDR3 DNA follows: TGTGCCAGCAGACGGGACCCGGAAGAAAACATTCAGTACTTC. Protein product: CASRRDPEENIQYF.

The table lists this clonotype with many counts. Possible read error: a much larger clone is one base away. The CDR3 does not end in the conserved phenylalanine or tryptophan, so this is likely a read error. The chain is built from TRBV27 and TRBJ2-7; a weak D match, TRBD1 (6 bases). The CDR3 has 14 residues. Germline V gene data show CDR1 as MNHEY and CDR2 as SMNVEV (reference sequence). CDR3 in amino acids: CASSLTRGSNEQYC. CDR3 bases: TGTGCCAGCAGTTTAACCAGGGGCTCCAACGAGCAGTACTGC.

This clonotype was recorded many times. One end of the junction does not line up with germline, which may come from a read error. The V call is TRBV5-1, the J call TRBJ2-3; D remains unclear. The CDR3 is made up of 14 amino acids. Germline CDR1 and CDR2: SGHRS and YFSETQ. In DNA, the CDR3 is TGCGCCAGCCGCTTCGGGCCTAGCACAGATACGCAGTATTTT. This sequence encodes CASRFGPSTDTQYF.

Ten or more counts support this clonotype. The V and J genes are TRBV7-8 and TRBJ1-6; D is perhaps TRBD1 (6 bases). CDR3 length: 16 residues. The V and J ends lost 5 bases and 4 bases respectively, with 15 bases between them. In germline, CDR1 is SGHVS, CDR2 FQNEAQ. CDR3 in amino acids: CASSPTGLLYNSPLHF. The DNA of the CDR3 is TGTGCCAGCAGCCCTACAGGGCTACTTTATAATTCACCCCTCCACTTT.

At least ten counts were recorded for this clonotype. The gene calls are TRBV7-8 and TRBJ2-1, with 8 bases lining up with TRBD1. The V gene's germline CDR1 is SGHVS and CDR2 FQNEAQ. There are 18 residues in the CDR3. J gave up 6 bases and V 1 base, and 14 bases lay outside the gene matches. The CDR3 nucleotides read TGTGCCAGCAGCTTAGTATTTTTGGGGACAGGAGGGAGCAATGAGCAGTTCTTC. As protein: CASSLVFLGTGGSNEQFF.

This clonotype was seen many times. V gene TRBV2 combines with J gene TRBJ1-6; TRBD1 matches 7 bases. CDR3 length: 14 amino acids. With V trimmed by 6 bases and J by 10 bases, 9 bases remained unmatched. Germline CDR1 SNHLY, CDR2 FYNNEI. This CDR3 is CASRRTGGRSPLHF. Here the CDR3 DNA reads TGTGCCAGCAGGAGGACAGGCGGACGGTCACCCCTCCACTTT.

By share, this clonotype counts as large. The J gene is TRBJ2-1, the V gene TRBV15; TRBD2 aligns across 16 bases. The CDR3 is 20 residues long. In germline, CDR1 is LNHNV, CDR2 YYDKDF (reference sequence). V was clipped by 5 bases and J by 2 bases; unmatched bases: 12. CDR3 in DNA: TGTGCCACCAGCTCACTACAGGGACTAGCGGGGGGGACTCCCTACAATGAGCAGTTCTTC. It encodes CATSSLQGLAGGTPYNEQFF.

This clonotype showed up many times. CDR3 region: CATSDLSPMVGGELFF. CDR3 sequence (DNA): TGTGCCACCAGTGATTTAAGCCCGATGGTCGGCGGGGAGCTGTTTTTT. This chain uses TRBV24-1 with TRBJ2-2; D call uncertain. V lost 1 base, J lost 7 bases, and 15 bases lay in between. This CDR3 has 16 amino acids. The germline gives CDR1 KGHDR, CDR2 SFDVKD.